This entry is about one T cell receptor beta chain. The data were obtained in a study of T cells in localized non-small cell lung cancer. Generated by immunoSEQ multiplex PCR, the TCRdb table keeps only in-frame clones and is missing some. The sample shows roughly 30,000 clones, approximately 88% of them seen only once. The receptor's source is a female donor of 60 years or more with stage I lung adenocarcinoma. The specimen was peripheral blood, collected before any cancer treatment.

The CDR3 nucleotides read TGTGCCAGCAGCTTCGGACAGGATAATGGCTACACCTTC. Amino acid sequence: CASSFGQDNGYTF. The genes are TRBV2 and TRBJ1-2; 7 nucleotides align to TRBD1. Germline V gene lookup returns CDR1 SNHLY and CDR2 FYNNEI. This CDR3 is built from 13 residues. V lost 6 bases and J lost 6; bases outside the gene matches: 7.